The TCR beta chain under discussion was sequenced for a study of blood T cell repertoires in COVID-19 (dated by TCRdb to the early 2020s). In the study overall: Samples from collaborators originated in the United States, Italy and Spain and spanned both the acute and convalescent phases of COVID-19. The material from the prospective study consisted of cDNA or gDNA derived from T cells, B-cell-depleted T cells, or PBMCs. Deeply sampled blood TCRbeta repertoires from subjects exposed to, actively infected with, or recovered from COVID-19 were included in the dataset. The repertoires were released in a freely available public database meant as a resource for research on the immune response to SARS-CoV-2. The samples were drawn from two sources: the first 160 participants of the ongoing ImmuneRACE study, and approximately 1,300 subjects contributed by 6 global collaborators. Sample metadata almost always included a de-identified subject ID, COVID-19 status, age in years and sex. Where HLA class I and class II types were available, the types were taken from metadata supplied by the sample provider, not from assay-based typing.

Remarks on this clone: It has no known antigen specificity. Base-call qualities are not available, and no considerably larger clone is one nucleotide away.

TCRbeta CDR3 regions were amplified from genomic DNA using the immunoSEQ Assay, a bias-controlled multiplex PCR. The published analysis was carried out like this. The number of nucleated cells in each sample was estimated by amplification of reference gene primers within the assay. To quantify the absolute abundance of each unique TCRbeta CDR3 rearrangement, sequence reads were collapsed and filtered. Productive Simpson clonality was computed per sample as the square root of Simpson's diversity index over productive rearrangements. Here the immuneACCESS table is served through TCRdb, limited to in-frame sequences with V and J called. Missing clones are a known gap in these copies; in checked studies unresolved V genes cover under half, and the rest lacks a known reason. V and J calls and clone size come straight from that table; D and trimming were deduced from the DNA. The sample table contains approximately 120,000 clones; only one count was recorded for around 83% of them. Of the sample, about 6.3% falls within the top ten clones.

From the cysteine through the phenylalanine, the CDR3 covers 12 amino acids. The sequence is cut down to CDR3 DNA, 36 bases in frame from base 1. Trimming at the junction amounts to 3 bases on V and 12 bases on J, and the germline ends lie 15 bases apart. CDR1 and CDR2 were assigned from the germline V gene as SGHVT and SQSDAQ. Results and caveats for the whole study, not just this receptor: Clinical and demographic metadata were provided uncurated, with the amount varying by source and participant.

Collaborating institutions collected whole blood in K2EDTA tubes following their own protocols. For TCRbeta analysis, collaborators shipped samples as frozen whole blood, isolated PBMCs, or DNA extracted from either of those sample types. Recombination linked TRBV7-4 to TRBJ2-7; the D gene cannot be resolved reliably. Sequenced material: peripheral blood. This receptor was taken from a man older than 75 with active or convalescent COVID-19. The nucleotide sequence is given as TGTGCCAGCAGCTTTCCCCGTGATCGCGGGTACTTC. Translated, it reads CASSFPRDRGYF. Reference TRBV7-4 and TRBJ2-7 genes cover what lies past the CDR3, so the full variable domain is GAGVSQSPRYKVAKRGRDVALRCDSISGHVTLYWYRQTLGQGSEVLTYSQSDAQRDKSGRPSGRFSAERPERSVSTLKIQRTEQGDSAVYLCASSFPRDRGYFGPGTRLTVT.